This TCR beta chain was profiled in a study of shared clonotypes between healthy human individuals. Study-wide results and limits: A small donor pool kept down the genetic and exposure-history diversity that was represented. Blood was the only sampled material, and tissue repertoires likely differ.

Libraries were prepared by immunoSEQ multiplex PCR; TCRdb keeps only in-frame clonotypes and omits some of them. The table has roughly 490,000 clones, about 80% seen once. Concerning this clone: Antigen: not known.

The CDR3 spans 16 residues. V lost 2 bases, J lost 0 bases, and 11 bases lay in between. Germline V gene sequence: CDR1 MDHEN, CDR2 SYDVKM. The clonotype comes from a woman in her 40s in good health. Some clones in this sample may be carry-over from other donors' samples. Input material: PBMCs. The chain combines TRBV28 with TRBJ1-5; a possible D gene is TRBD1 (5 bases). DNA of the CDR3: TGTGCCAGCAGTTTAAGGACAACCTCTAGCAATCAGCCCCAGCATTTT. This encodes CASSLRTTSSNQPQHF.